The 17 T cell receptor beta chains below come from one sample, sequenced in a study of identical twins' blood T cells. Via MiXCR, TCRdb re-called the 5' RACE reads, giving one row per CDR3 protein. This sample yields a few hundred thousand distinct CDR3 sequences, of which about 28% are seen a single time; around 5.6% belongs to the top ten. The sequenced sample consisted of PBMCs. These receptors all stem from a woman between 18 and 49 years old in good health.

DNA for the CDR3: TGTGCCAGCAGAGGTAGATCCCCGAACACTGAAGCTTTCTTT. This gives the protein CASRGRSPNTEAFF. This chain joins TRBV27 and TRBJ1-1; D remains unclear. Germline loops: CDR1 MNHEY, CDR2 SMNVEV (reference sequence). The CDR3 covers 14 residues. V dropped 6 bases and J dropped 1 base, with 12 bases sitting between them.

With respect to this clonotype: With a much larger clone just one base away, this may be a read error. The chain joins TRBV10-3 to TRBJ1-3; D ambiguous. Trimming took off 2 bases at V and 4 bases at J, with 12 bases between the two ends. Germline lookup yields CDR1 ENHRY and CDR2 SYGVKD. The CDR3 runs 15 residues. The CDR3 sequence is CAISEGLGAGNTIYF. In DNA form, the CDR3 reads TGTGCCATCAGTGAGGGACTGGGAGCCGGAAACACCATATATTTT.

The chain joins TRBV20-1 to TRBJ2-3; 9 positions agree with TRBD2. Per the germline V gene, CDR1 is DFQATT and CDR2 is SNEGSKA (reference sequence). J gave up 2 bases and V 0 bases, and 3 bases lay outside the gene matches. The CDR3 covers 15 residues. The CDR3 DNA follows: TGCAGTGCTAGAGATCCTAGCGGGGTCACAGATACGCAGTATTTT. Translated: CSARDPSGVTDTQYF.

This clonotype was observed many times. This chain joins TRBV5-1 and TRBJ1-4; no firm D call. CDR1 and CDR2 (germline): SGHRS, YFSETQ. There are 13 residues in the CDR3. V lost 0 bases, J lost 10 bases, and 10 bases lay in between. CDR3 sequence: CASSLAARSKLFF. The DNA of the CDR3 is TGCGCCAGCAGCTTGGCGGCTCGGTCAAAACTGTTTTTT.

This chain links TRBV7-9 with TRBJ2-2; TRBD2 matches at 7 bases. V lost 5 bases to trimming and J lost 2 bases; unmatched junction nucleotides: 8. The CDR3 is 16 residues long. Germline V lookup: CDR1 SEHNR, CDR2 FQNEAQ (reference sequence). The CDR3 coding sequence is TGTGCCAGCAGCCTCCTGGTAGCGGGTAACACCGGGGAGCTGTTTTTT. Its protein is CASSLLVAGNTGELFF.

The chain is built from TRBV3-1 and TRBJ1-1; D unclear. The V gene's germline CDR1 is LGHDT and CDR2 YNNKEL (reference sequence). CDR3 length equals 14 residues. Trimming left V 4 bases short and J 1 base short, with 10 bases between. The CDR3 nucleotides read TGTGCCAGCAGCCCTGCTAGGGCGAACACTGAAGCTTTCTTT. It translates to CASSPARANTEAFF.

The rearrangement uses TRBV29-1 and TRBJ1-2; D gene unclear. The CDR3 consists of 13 residues. The V and J ends lost 0 bases and 2 bases respectively, with 7 bases between them. Germline V gene sequence: CDR1 SQVTM, CDR2 ANQGSEA. The CDR3 loop is CSVEDLSNYGYTF. The CDR3 nucleotides read TGCAGCGTTGAAGATCTTAGCAACTATGGCTACACCTTC.

The DNA of the CDR3 is TGTGCCACGACCCAGCGTAACACCGGGGAGCTGTTTTTT. It specifies CATTQRNTGELFF. V is TRBV5-6 and J is TRBJ2-2; D remains ambiguous. Germline V gives CDR1 SGHDT, CDR2 YYEEEE. The V and J ends lost 9 bases and 2 bases respectively, with 11 bases between them. This CDR3 contains 13 residues.

The sample holds many counts of this clonotype. The rearrangement joins TRBV6-6 to TRBJ1-5; 7 positions agree with TRBD1. The junction had 13 bases not matched to a gene; V was cut back by 4 bases and J by 7 bases. CDR1 is MNHNY, CDR2 SVGAGI, per germline (reference sequence). This CDR3 has 16 amino acids. CDR3 in DNA: TGTGCCAGCAGTTCCAATGACAGGGACGGTGGCCAGCCCCAGCATTTT. This gives the protein CASSSNDRDGGQPQHF.

This clonotype was seen more than once but under ten times. V usage is TRBV12-3 or TRBV12-4 and J usage is TRBJ2-1, with TRBD1 as a possible D gene (6 bases). V was trimmed by 3 bases and J by 1 base, leaving 10 bases between them. The CDR3 runs to 15 residues. CDR3 DNA sequence: TGTGCCAGCAGTTTTGCCGGGACATCCTACAATGAGCAGTTCTTC. Protein sequence: CASSFAGTSYNEQFF.

V usage is TRBV20-1 and J usage is TRBJ2-7; weak D call: TRBD2 (5 bases). The germline CDR1 and CDR2 sequences are DFQATT and SNEGSKA (reference sequence). The V gene lost 6 bases and the J gene lost 1 base, with 13 bases spanning the gap. This CDR3 spans 13 amino acids. CDR3 DNA sequence: TGCAGTGCCCTTTGGGGAGAATCCTACGAGCAGTACTTC. It specifies CSALWGESYEQYF.

This clonotype came up once. This could be a read error, since a much larger clone is one nucleotide away. The chain recombines TRBV6-2 or TRBV6-3 with TRBJ2-1, with D unresolved. Trimming took off 5 bases at V and 6 bases at J, with 17 bases between the two ends. Germline V gives CDR1 MNHEY, CDR2 SVGEGT. The CDR3 runs to 15 residues. CDR3 loop: CASSPDLVGPNEQFF. In DNA, the CDR3 is TGTGCCAGCAGTCCCGACCTAGTGGGTCCCAATGAGCAGTTCTTC.

In this sample, this clonotype turned up a few times. The J gene is TRBJ1-3, the V gene TRBV20-1; D call uncertain. This CDR3 has 13 amino acids. Trimming cost V 5 bases and J 2 bases, with 10 bases left between them. Germline CDR1 reads DFQATT; CDR2 reads SNEGSKA (reference sequence). CDR3 in amino acids: CSAGRGTGNTIYF. CDR3 DNA sequence: TGCAGTGCTGGGAGAGGGACTGGAAACACCATATATTTT.

This clonotype was seen only a few times. The chain uses TRBV5-1 and TRBJ2-1; D is unclear. Trimming left V 0 bases short and J 9 bases short, with 13 bases between. CDR3 length: 14 amino acids. CDR1 SGHRS and CDR2 YFSETQ come from the germline V gene. The CDR3 coding sequence is TGCGCCAGCAGCTTGGCCCAAGGAGTATCTGAGCAGTTCTTC. Translated, it gives CASSLAQGVSEQFF.

In this sample, this clonotype turned up a few times. The genes are TRBV29-1 and TRBJ2-3; 12 positions agree with TRBD2. CDR3 length equals 18 residues. Germline V CDR1 and CDR2: SQVTM, ANQGSEA. V shed 1 base, J shed 2 bases, and the junction held 10 bases outside the gene matches. CDR3 region: CSVEGPSGRGFNTDTQYF. The CDR3 DNA is TGCAGCGTTGAAGGTCCTAGCGGGAGGGGTTTCAACACAGATACGCAGTATTTT.

The rearrangement links TRBV9 to TRBJ1-4; D is uncertain. Germline V gene lookup returns CDR1 SGDLS and CDR2 YYNGEE. This CDR3 has 15 amino acids. V was shortened by 2 bases and J by 6 bases, with 14 bases between the two germline ends. CDR3 sequence reads: CASSVGPEVDEKLFF. The CDR3 coding sequence is TGTGCCAGCAGCGTCGGTCCGGAGGTTGATGAAAAACTGTTTTTT.

The gene calls are TRBV5-1 and TRBJ1-1; a possible D gene is TRBD1 (5 bases). Germline CDR1 SGHRS, CDR2 YFSETQ. The CDR3 has 17 residues. V lost 1 base to trimming and J lost 3 bases, with 19 bases between them. The CDR3 coding sequence is TGCGCCAGCAGCTTGCTCCCCCAGGGCCGTGCGGACACTGAAGCTTTCTTT. Protein product: CASSLLPQGRADTEAFF.